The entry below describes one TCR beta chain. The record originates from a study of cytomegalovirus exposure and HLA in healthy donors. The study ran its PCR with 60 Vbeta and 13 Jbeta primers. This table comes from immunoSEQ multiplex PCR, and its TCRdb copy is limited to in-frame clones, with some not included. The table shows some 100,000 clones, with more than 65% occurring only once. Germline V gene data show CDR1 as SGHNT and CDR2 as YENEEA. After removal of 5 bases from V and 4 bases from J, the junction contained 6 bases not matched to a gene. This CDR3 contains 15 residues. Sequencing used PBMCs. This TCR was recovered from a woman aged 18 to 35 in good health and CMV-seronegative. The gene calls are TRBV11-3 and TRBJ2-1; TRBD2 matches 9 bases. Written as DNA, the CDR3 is TGTGCCAGCAGCCCTAGCGGGGACGTATACAATGAGCAGTTCTTC. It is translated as CASSPSGDVYNEQFF.